What follows are 10 T cell receptor beta chains derived from one specimen sequenced in a study of OX40 agonist ivuxolimab in advanced cancers. Receptors were amplified or captured by the immunoSEQ multiplex PCR assay. As stored in TCRdb, this immuneACCESS dataset retains in-frame rearrangements with V and J assigned. A fraction of the clones does not appear; measured against another copy, unresolved V genes explain less than half of the discrepancy, and the remainder lacks a known reason. This sample holds 65,000 to 85,000 clones; roughly 92% were observed only once. Of the sample, 0.6% to 0.7% falls within the top ten clones. The sample in question was CD4+ or CD8+ T cells sorted from blood, obtained in a trial of the OX40 agonist ivuxolimab. The receptors were gathered from an adult with an advanced solid tumor such as melanoma, head and neck, liver or kidney cancer.

V and J are TRBV10-1 and TRBJ2-5; 8 positions match TRBD2. The V segment lost 7 bases and the J segment 2 bases; nucleotides outside the gene matches: 12. CDR3 size: 16 residues. Germline values: CDR1 WNHNN, CDR2 SYGVQD (reference sequence). The CDR3 is CASIRTPGGVQETQYF. In DNA, the CDR3 is TGCGCCAGCATTAGGACCCCGGGGGGGGTTCAAGAGACCCAGTACTTC.

J is TRBJ1-2 and V is TRBV5-1; 10 bases are a match to TRBD1. Germline V gives CDR1 SGHRS, CDR2 YFSETQ. V shed 5 bases and J 4 bases; nucleotides not matched to a gene: 8. The CDR3 runs to 15 residues. CDR3 DNA: TGCGCCAGCAGTTCCGGGACAGGGGTCGTCTATGGCTACACCTTC. Protein product: CASSSGTGVVYGYTF.

The chain couples TRBV21-1 to TRBJ2-3; the table's D gene call, TRBD2, was not cross checked with the DNA. TRBV21-1 is a pseudogene locus. This CDR3 is 15 amino acids long. The CDR3 nucleotides read TGTGCCAGCAGCAAATCCCGACTTGAGACAGATACGCAGTATTTT. Translation: CASSKSRLETDTQYF.

A note on this clone: One junction end disagrees with the germline gene, perhaps due to a read error. The CDR3 region is CASSDTSGRVRGF. The CDR3 DNA sequence: TGTGCCAGCAGTGACACAAGCGGGAGGGTACGGGGCTTC. The chain recombines TRBV2 with TRBJ2-7, with 10 bases matching TRBD2. The CDR3 runs to 13 residues. CDR1 SNHLY and CDR2 FYNNEI come from the germline V gene.

The chain carries TRBV6-1 and TRBJ1-4; D is ambiguous. This CDR3 contains 12 residues. Germline V gene lookup returns CDR1 MNHNS and CDR2 SASEGT. V lost 7 bases, J lost 7 bases, and 10 bases lay in between. CDR3 coding DNA: TGTGCCAGCACGGCACGGGGTGAAAAACTGTTTTTT. Amino acids: CASTARGEKLFF.

The rearrangement links TRBV7-9 to TRBJ2-1, with D hard to call. This CDR3 region has 12 residues. The germline V gene has CDR1 SEHNR and CDR2 FQNEAQ (reference sequence). V shed 2 bases and J shed 8 bases, with 7 bases lying between them. The CDR3 DNA sequence: TGTGCCAGCAGCTTATCGGGCGATGAGCAGTTCTTC. This gives the protein CASSLSGDEQFF.

The chain couples TRBV11-2 to TRBJ2-3; D tentatively reads TRBD1 or TRBD2 (5 bases each). Germline-derived CDR1 and CDR2 are SGHAT and FQNNGV. Trimming left V 4 bases short and J 3 bases short, with 8 bases between. This CDR3 has 13 residues. The CDR3 DNA follows: TGTGCCAGCAGCTGGGGCGGGACAGATACGCAGTATTTT. This gives the protein CASSWGGTDTQYF.

The V and J genes are TRBV2 and TRBJ2-1; tentatively, D is TRBD1 (6 bases). Germline lookup yields CDR1 SNHLY and CDR2 FYNNEI. The CDR3 sequence is 15 residues long. Between the trimmed V and J ends, which lost 3 bases and 0 bases, there was a span of 9 bases. In DNA, the CDR3 is TGTGCCAGCAGTGACGGGACACACTCCTACAATGAGCAGTTCTTC. Its translation is CASSDGTHSYNEQFF.

The rearrangement links TRBV15 to TRBJ2-2; weak D call: TRBD1 (6 bases). V dropped 6 bases and J dropped 0 bases, with 11 bases sitting between them. The germline gives CDR1 LNHNV, CDR2 YYDKDF (reference sequence). The CDR3 spans 15 residues. The CDR3 spells CATRLAGANTGELFF. The DNA for the CDR3 is TGTGCCACCAGGTTGGCAGGGGCGAACACCGGGGAGCTGTTTTTT.

Regarding this clone: Compared with germline, one end of the junction differs, possibly owing to a read error. The chain couples TRBV7-7 to TRBJ2-5; 7 nucleotides align to TRBD1. Germline CDR1 SSHAT, CDR2 FNYEAQ (reference sequence). The CDR3 runs to 15 residues. CDR3 in DNA: TGTGCTAGCAGCTTCTCCGGGACAGTCCAAGAGACCCAGTACTTC. Translation: CASSFSGTVQETQYF.